Listed here are 22 T cell receptor beta chains from one sample, sequenced in a study of cytomegalovirus exposure and HLA in healthy donors. 13 Jbeta primers and 60 Vbeta primers were used for the PCR. Method: immunoSEQ multiplex PCR; TCRdb's copy keeps in-frame clones and lacks some. The table has about 190,000 clones, about 81% seen once; the top ten hold 1.5% to 2%. Sequences were obtained from PBMCs. All receptors come from a man younger than 35 in good health and CMV-seronegative.

This chain joins TRBV18 and TRBJ2-7; no clear D gene. Germline CDR1 is KGHSH and CDR2 is LQKENI. V lost 1 base, J lost 5 bases, and 6 bases lay in between. The CDR3 length is 12 residues. The CDR3 is CASSPLANEQYF. The DNA for the CDR3 is TGTGCCAGCTCACCACTGGCCAACGAGCAGTACTTC.

This clone showed up just a few times. V and J are TRBV2 and TRBJ2-7, with TRBD1 identical over 8 bases. This CDR3 is 13 amino acids long. Germline trimming cut 3 bases from V and 3 bases from J; bases unmatched to any gene: 1. Germline assignment: CDR1 SNHLY and CDR2 FYNNEI. The CDR3 region has the DNA TGTGCCAGCAGTGAGGACAGGGTCTACGAGCAGTACTTC. Amino acids: CASSEDRVYEQYF.

This chain links TRBV5-6 with TRBJ1-2; a weak D match, TRBD1 (6 bases). This CDR3 comprises 13 residues. The germline V gene has CDR1 SGHDT and CDR2 YYEEEE. Trimming took 0 bases from V and 8 from J, leaving 11 bases between them. DNA for the CDR3: TGTGCCAGCAGCTTGGGACACAGGGAGGGCTACACCTTC. This encodes CASSLGHREGYTF.

The chain recombines TRBV6-1 with TRBJ1-5, with 7 bases fitting TRBD1. Per germline, CDR1 MNHNS and CDR2 SASEGT. V dropped 10 bases and J dropped 0; count of bases not matched to a gene: 3. This CDR3 is 13 amino acids long. The DNA of the CDR3 is TGTGCCACCCGACAGGGTAGCAATCAGCCCCAGCATTTT. Protein product: CATRQGSNQPQHF.

The chain carries TRBV7-9 and TRBJ2-7; 9 positions match TRBD1. Losses at the gene ends were 3 bases for V and 5 bases for J; bases not matched to a gene: 11. There are 16 residues in the CDR3. The germline V gene has CDR1 SEHNR and CDR2 FQNEAQ (reference sequence). CDR3 in amino acids: CASSFSVGQGIDEQYF. DNA of the CDR3: TGTGCCAGCAGCTTCTCGGTGGGACAGGGAATAGACGAGCAGTACTTC.

About this clone: Its ends do not fully match the called genes, so a read error is possible. This chain connects TRBV6-1 to TRBJ1-1; perhaps TRBD1 as D (6 bases). The CDR3 extends over 16 amino acids. Per germline, CDR1 MNHNS and CDR2 SASEGT. For the CDR3, the DNA is TGTGCCATCAGTGGGGATAAACAGGGTGGGGGAACTGAAGCTTTCTTT. The encoded protein is CAISGDKQGGGTEAFF.

A remark on this clone: Mismatch with germline at one junction end may stem from a read error. This chain uses TRBV7-9 with TRBJ2-1; TRBD1 agrees at 7 bases. The CDR3 totals 17 residues. The V gene's germline CDR1 is SEHNR and CDR2 FQNEAQ (reference sequence). In nucleotides, the CDR3 is TGTTCCAGCAGCCCCCGTCCCCCGGGACAGACATACAATGAGCAGTTCTTC. Amino acid sequence: CSSSPRPPGQTYNEQFF.

This clone was found once. This rearrangement joins TRBV18 to TRBJ1-2; D gene uncertain. Trimming stripped 2 bases from V and 1 base from J, with 5 bases between. The CDR3 runs to 13 residues. In germline, CDR1 is KGHSH, CDR2 LQKENI. The CDR3 sequence is CASSPGSNYGYTF. In nucleotides, the CDR3 is TGTGCCAGCTCACCAGGCAGTAACTATGGCTACACCTTC. The full variable domain, with the rest looked up from reference TRBV18 and TRBJ1-2, is NAGVMQNPRHLVRRRGQEARLRCSPMKGHSHVYWYRQLPEEGLKFMVYLQKENIIDESGMPKERFSAEFPKEGPSILRIQQVVRGDSAAYFCASSPGSNYGYTFGSGTRLTVV.

The gene calls are TRBV7-2 and TRBJ1-2; D not certain. Germline V gives CDR1 SGHTA, CDR2 FQGNSA. Trimming stripped 1 base from V and 0 bases from J, with 3 bases between. This CDR3 region has 13 residues. The CDR3 region has the DNA TGTGCCAGCAGCTTAGGGCCTAACTATGGCTACACCTTC. It translates to CASSLGPNYGYTF. The whole variable domain, filled in from reference TRBV7-2 and TRBJ1-2, reads GAGVSQSPSNKVTEKGKDVELRCDPISGHTALYWYRQSLGQGLEFLIYFQGNSAPDKSGLPSDRFSAERTGGSVSTLTIQRTQQEDSAVYLCASSLGPNYGYTFGSGTRLTVV.

This clone has only a few counts. The junction departs from germline at one end; a sequencing error may be responsible. V gene TRBV7-2 combines with J gene TRBJ2-7; 8 bases agree with TRBD1. The CDR3 has 15 amino acids. Germline CDR1 reads SGHTA; CDR2 reads FQGNSA. CDR3 protein: CASSLGRGQGAEQYF. For the CDR3, the DNA is TGTGCCAGCAGTTTAGGCAGGGGGCAGGGCGCCGAGCAGTACTTC. Together with reference TRBV7-2 and TRBJ2-7, the CDR3 gives the full variable domain: GAGVSQSPSNKVTEKGKDVELRCDPISGHTALYWYRQSLGQGLEFLIYFQGNSAPDKSGLPSDRFSAERTGGSVSTLTIQRTQQEDSAVYLCASSLGRGQGAEQYFGPGTRLTVT.

This sequence joins TRBV2 and TRBJ2-7; the match to TRBD1 covers 7 bases. Losses at the gene ends were 7 bases for V and 3 bases for J; bases not matched to a gene: 9. CDR3 length: 14 residues. Germline V gene sequence: CDR1 SNHLY, CDR2 FYNNEI. This chain's CDR3 is CASTGQARLYEQYF. For the CDR3, the DNA is TGTGCCAGCACTGGACAGGCTCGACTCTACGAGCAGTACTTC.

The chain links TRBV5-1 to TRBJ2-2; 9 positions match TRBD2. CDR1 and CDR2 (germline): SGHRS, YFSETQ. The CDR3 spans 16 residues. J lost 2 bases, V lost 0 bases, and 2 bases had no gene match. CDR3 protein: CASSLVLAGNTGELFF. CDR3 nucleotides: TGCGCCAGCAGCTTGGTGCTAGCGGGAAACACCGGGGAGCTGTTTTTT.

The chain employs TRBV10-2 and TRBJ1-5, with unresolved D. Looked up from germline, CDR1 is WSHSY and CDR2 is SAAADI. V lost 7 bases and J 0 bases, leaving 7 bases between the germline ends. The CDR3 extends over 13 amino acids. The CDR3 loop reads CASKLNSNQPQHF. The CDR3 region has the DNA TGCGCCAGCAAACTAAATAGCAATCAGCCCCAGCATTTT.

This clone was counted only a few times. This chain links TRBV7-2 with TRBJ1-3; D remains unclear. CDR1 is SGHTA, CDR2 FQGNSA, per germline. The CDR3 contains 17 residues. Trimming left V 1 base short and J 0 bases short, with 13 bases between. The CDR3 sequence: CASSLGWLASSGNTIYF. CDR3 bases: TGTGCCAGCAGCTTAGGTTGGCTGGCAAGCTCTGGAAACACCATATATTTT.

V is TRBV7-2 and J is TRBJ2-7; 8 positions match TRBD1. Germline CDR1 is SGHTA and CDR2 is FQGNSA. This CDR3 contains 16 residues. Losses at the gene ends were 0 bases for V and 1 base for J; bases not matched to a gene: 5. The CDR3 DNA is TGTGCCAGCAGCTTAGCGATAGGACAGGGATCCTACGAGCAGTACTTC. It is translated as CASSLAIGQGSYEQYF.

CDR3 in DNA: TGCAGTGCTAGAGGGGCGTATACGCAGTATTTT. Amino acids: CSARGAYTQYF. The chain links TRBV20-1 to TRBJ2-3; D remains ambiguous. The CDR3 runs to 11 residues. Trimming pared 1 base from V and 7 bases from J, leaving 6 bases between. Per germline, CDR1 DFQATT and CDR2 SNEGSKA (reference sequence).

This chain joins TRBV9 and TRBJ1-1; possible D gene TRBD1, 5 bases. Trimming removed 4 bases from V and 7 bases from J, with 20 bases in between. In germline, CDR1 is SGDLS, CDR2 YYNGEE. CDR3 length equals 15 residues. CDR3 sequence (DNA): TGTGCCAGCAGCCCCGGGGGGGGGATAGATCATGAAGCTTTCTTT. This codes for CASSPGGGIDHEAFF. The full variable domain, in which reference TRBV9 and TRBJ1-1 provide the parts outside the CDR3, is DSGVTQTPKHLITATGQRVTLRCSPRSGDLSVYWYQQSLDQGLQFLIQYYNGEERAKGNILERFSAQQFPDLHSELNLSSLELGDSALYFCASSPGGGIDHEAFFGQGTRLTVV.

This chain links TRBV7-9 with TRBJ1-2; 11 nucleotides line up with TRBD1. J lost 8 bases, V lost 5 bases, and 13 bases had no gene match. The CDR3 length is 16 residues. Germline V lookup: CDR1 SEHNR, CDR2 FQNEAQ (reference sequence). The CDR3 DNA reads as TGTGCCAGCAGCCCCGGGACAGGGGGATCTCTGGGGGGCTACACCTTC. Translating it yields CASSPGTGGSLGGYTF.

The rearrangement joins TRBV5-6 to TRBJ2-3; D unclear. Germline V gene sequence: CDR1 SGHDT, CDR2 YYEEEE. V dropped 4 bases and J dropped 0 bases, with 9 bases sitting between them. The CDR3 has 14 amino acids. CDR3 bases: TGTGCCAGCAGCCCTGGCCCTAGCACAGATACGCAGTATTTT. It translates to CASSPGPSTDTQYF. The entire variable domain, with the rest obtained from reference TRBV5-6 and TRBJ2-3, is as follows: DAGVTQSPTHLIKTRGQQVTLRCSPKSGHDTVSWYQQALGQGPQFIFQYYEEEERQRGNFPDRFSGHQFPNYSSELNVNALLLGDSALYLCASSPGPSTDTQYFGPGTRLTVL.

The V call is TRBV5-1, the J call TRBJ1-1; no definite D call. V gave up 1 base and J gave up 1 base, with 8 bases separating them. There are 14 residues in the CDR3. Germline CDR1 is SGHRS and CDR2 is YFSETQ. In DNA, the CDR3 is TGCGCCAGCAGCTTGCTCACAGAGAACACTGAAGCTTTCTTT. Its protein product is CASSLLTENTEAFF.

Concerning this clone itself: Other nucleotide sequences in the sample specify the same CDR3. As DNA, the CDR3 is TGTGCCAGCAGTTACTCCCGGGACAGGGGAAATGAGCAGTTCTTC. Translated: CASSYSRDRGNEQFF. The V gene is TRBV6-5, the J gene TRBJ2-1; 10 bases align to TRBD1. This CDR3 region has 15 residues. CDR1 and CDR2 from the germline V gene are MNHEY and SVGAGI. J gave up 7 bases and V 0 bases, and 3 bases lay outside the gene matches.

The rearrangement links TRBV10-3 to TRBJ2-1, with 13 bases lining up with TRBD2. The junction had 16 bases not matched to a gene; V was cut back by 2 bases and J by 3 bases. CDR1 and CDR2 from the germline V gene are ENHRY and SYGVKD. The CDR3 is made up of 21 amino acids. The CDR3 region is CAISETTGGPGTSGNYNEQFF. CDR3 coding DNA: TGTGCCATCAGTGAGACAACAGGGGGCCCCGGGACTAGCGGGAACTACAATGAGCAGTTCTTC.